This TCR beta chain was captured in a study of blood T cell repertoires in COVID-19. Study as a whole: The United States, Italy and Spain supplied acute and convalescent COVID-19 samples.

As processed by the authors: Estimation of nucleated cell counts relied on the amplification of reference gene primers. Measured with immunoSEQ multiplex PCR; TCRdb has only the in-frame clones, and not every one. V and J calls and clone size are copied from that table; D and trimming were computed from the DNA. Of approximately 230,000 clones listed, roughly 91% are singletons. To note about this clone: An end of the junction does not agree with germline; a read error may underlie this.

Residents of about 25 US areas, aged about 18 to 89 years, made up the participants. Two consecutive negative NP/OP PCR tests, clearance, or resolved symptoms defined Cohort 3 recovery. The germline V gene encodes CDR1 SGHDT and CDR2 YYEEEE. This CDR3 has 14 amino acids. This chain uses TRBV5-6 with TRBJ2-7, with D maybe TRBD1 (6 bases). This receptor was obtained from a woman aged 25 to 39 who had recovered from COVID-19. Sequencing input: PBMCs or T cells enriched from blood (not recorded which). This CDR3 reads CASSPGTFSSEQYF. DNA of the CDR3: TGTGCCAGCAGCCCTGGGACATTTTCCTCCGAGCAGTACTTC.